This TCR beta chain originates from a study of blood T cell repertoires in COVID-19. Study as a whole: There were acute and convalescent COVID-19 samples, and they came from the United States, Italy and Spain.

The CDR3 is 15 residues long. Per germline, CDR1 SSHAT and CDR2 FNYEAQ (reference sequence). For this clone: A read error may account for a junction end that differs from germline.

Generated by immunoSEQ multiplex PCR, the TCRdb table keeps only in-frame clones and is missing some. The sample consists of 150,000 to 200,000 clones, about 86% of them appearing once. The sequenced material came from peripheral blood. The chain uses TRBV7-7 and TRBJ2-7, with TRBD2 matching 11 bases. The origin of this receptor is a man aged 60-69 years with acute or convalescent COVID-19. The CDR3 loop reads CASSPTSGSSYEQYF. The CDR3, as DNA: TGTGCTAGCAGCCCAACTAGCGGGAGCTCCTACGAGCAGTACTTC.